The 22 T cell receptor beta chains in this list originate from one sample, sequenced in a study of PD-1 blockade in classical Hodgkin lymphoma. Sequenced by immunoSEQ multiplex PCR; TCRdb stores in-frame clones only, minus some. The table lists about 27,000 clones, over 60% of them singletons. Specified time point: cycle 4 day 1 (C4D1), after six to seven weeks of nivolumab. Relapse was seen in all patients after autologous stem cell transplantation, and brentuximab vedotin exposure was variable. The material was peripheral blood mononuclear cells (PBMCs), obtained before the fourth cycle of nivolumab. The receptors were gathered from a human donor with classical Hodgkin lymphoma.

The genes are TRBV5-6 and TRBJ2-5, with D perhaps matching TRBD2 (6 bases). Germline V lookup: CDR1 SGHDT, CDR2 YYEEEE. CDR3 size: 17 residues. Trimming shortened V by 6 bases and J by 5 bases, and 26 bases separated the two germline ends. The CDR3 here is CASTTLTRVSEGETQYF. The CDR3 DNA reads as TGTGCCAGCACCACCCTTACCCGGGTCTCGGAGGGGGAGACCCAGTACTTC.

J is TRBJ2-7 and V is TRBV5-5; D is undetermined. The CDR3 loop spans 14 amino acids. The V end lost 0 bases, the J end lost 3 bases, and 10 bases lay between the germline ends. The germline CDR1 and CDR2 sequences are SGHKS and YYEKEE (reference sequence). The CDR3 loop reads CASSLAAAGYEQYF. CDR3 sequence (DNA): TGTGCCAGCAGCTTGGCGGCGGCAGGCTACGAGCAGTACTTC.

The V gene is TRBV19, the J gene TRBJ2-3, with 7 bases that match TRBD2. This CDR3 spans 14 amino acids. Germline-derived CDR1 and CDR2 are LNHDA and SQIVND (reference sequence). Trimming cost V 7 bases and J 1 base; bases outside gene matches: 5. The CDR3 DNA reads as TGTGCCAGTAATCGGGCGGGGGGCACAGATACGCAGTATTTT. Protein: CASNRAGGTDTQYF.

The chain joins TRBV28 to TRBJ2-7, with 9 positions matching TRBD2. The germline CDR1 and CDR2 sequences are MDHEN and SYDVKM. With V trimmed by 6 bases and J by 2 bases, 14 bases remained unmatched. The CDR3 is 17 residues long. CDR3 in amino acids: CASSYRLGAGGPYEQYF. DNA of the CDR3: TGTGCCAGCAGCTACCGCTTGGGAGCGGGGGGCCCCTACGAGCAGTACTTC.

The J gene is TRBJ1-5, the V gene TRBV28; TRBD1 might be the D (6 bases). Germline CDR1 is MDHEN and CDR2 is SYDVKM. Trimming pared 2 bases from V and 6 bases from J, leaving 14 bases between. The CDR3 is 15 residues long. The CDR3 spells CASSLTGLASQPQHF. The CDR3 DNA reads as TGTGCCAGCAGTTTAACAGGGCTAGCAAGTCAGCCCCAGCATTTT.

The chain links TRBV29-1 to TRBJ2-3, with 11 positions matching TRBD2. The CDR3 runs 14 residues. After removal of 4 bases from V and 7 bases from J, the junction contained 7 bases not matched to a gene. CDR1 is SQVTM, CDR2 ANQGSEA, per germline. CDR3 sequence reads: CSVVAGGVGNTQYF. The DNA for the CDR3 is TGCAGCGTTGTAGCGGGAGGGGTGGGGAATACGCAGTATTTT.

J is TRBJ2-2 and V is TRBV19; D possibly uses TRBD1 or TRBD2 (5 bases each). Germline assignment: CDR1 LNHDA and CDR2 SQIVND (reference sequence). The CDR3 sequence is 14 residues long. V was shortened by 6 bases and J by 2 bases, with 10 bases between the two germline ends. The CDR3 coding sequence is TGTGCCAGTAGCGGGACGGGAAACACCGGGGAGCTGTTTTTT. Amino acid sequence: CASSGTGNTGELFF.

This CDR3 reads CASSVDSYGYTF. The CDR3 DNA is TGTGCCAGCAGCGTCGACAGCTATGGCTACACCTTC. This chain connects TRBV5-6 to TRBJ1-2; D is perhaps TRBD1 (5 bases). Trimming took off 4 bases at V and 4 bases at J, with 8 bases between the two ends. Germline CDR1 reads SGHDT; CDR2 reads YYEEEE. This CDR3 has 12 amino acids.

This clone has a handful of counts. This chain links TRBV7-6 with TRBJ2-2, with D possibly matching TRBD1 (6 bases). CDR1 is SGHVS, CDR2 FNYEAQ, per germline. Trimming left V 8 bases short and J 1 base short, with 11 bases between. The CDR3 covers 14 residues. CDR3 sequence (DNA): TGTGCCAGCCTACAGGGTTGGAACACCGGGGAGCTGTTTTTT. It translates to CASLQGWNTGELFF.

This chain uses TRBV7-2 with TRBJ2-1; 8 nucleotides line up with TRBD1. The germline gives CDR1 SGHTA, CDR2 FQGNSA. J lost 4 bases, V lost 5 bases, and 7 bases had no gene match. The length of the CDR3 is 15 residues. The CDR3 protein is CASSLGQGGYNEQFF. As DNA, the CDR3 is TGTGCCAGCAGCCTTGGACAGGGAGGATACAATGAGCAGTTCTTC.

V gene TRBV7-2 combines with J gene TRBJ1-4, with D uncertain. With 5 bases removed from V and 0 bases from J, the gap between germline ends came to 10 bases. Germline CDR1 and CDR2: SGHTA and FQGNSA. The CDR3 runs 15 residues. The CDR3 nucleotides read TGTGCCAGCAGCCTCCAAGTTGCAACTAATGAAAAACTGTTTTTT. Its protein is CASSLQVATNEKLFF.

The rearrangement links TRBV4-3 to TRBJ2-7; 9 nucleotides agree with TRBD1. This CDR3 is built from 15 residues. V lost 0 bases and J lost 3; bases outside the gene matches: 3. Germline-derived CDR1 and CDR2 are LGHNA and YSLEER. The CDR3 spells CASSQDGTGLYEQYF. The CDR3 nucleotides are TGCGCCAGCAGCCAAGATGGGACAGGGCTCTACGAGCAGTACTTC.

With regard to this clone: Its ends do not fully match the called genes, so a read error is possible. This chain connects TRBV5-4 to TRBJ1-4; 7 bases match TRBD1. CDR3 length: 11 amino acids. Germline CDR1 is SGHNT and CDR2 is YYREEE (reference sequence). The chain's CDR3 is CASSLNGDSLF. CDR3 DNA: TGTGCCAGCAGCTTGAATGGGGACAGTCTTTTT.

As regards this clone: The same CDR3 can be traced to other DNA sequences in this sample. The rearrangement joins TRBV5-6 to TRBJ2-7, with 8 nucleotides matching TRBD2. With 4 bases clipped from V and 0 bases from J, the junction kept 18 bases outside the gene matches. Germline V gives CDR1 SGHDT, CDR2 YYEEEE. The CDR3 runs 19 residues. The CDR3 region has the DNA TGTGCCAGCAGCCACCCTTTGCTGAGCGGGAGCTCAACCTCCTACGAGCAGTACTTC. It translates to CASSHPLLSGSSTSYEQYF.

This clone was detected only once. The CDR3 DNA follows: TGTGCCAGCAACCCGGCGGGAGGCCTCCACAATGAGCAGTTCTTC. This codes for CASNPAGGLHNEQFF. The rearrangement joins TRBV11-2 to TRBJ2-1, with 8 bases identical to TRBD2. After removal of 7 bases from V and 5 bases from J, the junction contained 10 bases not matched to a gene. The CDR3 extends over 15 amino acids. Germline V CDR1 and CDR2: SGHAT, FQNNGV.

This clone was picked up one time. The DNA for the CDR3 is TGTGCCAGCAGTTCTAGAGGCGCTTTCTTT. It translates to CASSSRGAFF. The chain carries TRBV6-1 and TRBJ1-1; no clear D. Trimming shortened V by 5 bases and J by 11 bases, and 9 bases separated the two germline ends. This CDR3 contains 10 residues. Germline CDR1 reads MNHNS; CDR2 reads SASEGT.

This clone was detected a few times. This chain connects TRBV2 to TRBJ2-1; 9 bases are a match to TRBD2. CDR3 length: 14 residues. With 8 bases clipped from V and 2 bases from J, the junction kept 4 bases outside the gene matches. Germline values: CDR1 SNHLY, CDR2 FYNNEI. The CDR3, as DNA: TGTGCCAGCGCGACTAGCGGAGCCTACAATGAGCAGTTCTTC. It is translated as CASATSGAYNEQFF.

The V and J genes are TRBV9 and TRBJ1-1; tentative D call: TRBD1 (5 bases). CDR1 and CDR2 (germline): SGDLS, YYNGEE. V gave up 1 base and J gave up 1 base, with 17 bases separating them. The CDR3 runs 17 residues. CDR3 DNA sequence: TGTGCCAGCAGCGTACATTCGGGACCCAGAGCGAACACTGAAGCTTTCTTT. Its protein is CASSVHSGPRANTEAFF.

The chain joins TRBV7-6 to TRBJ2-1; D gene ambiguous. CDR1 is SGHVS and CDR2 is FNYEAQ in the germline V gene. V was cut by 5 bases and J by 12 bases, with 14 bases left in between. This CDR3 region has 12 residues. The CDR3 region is CASSPGRARQFF. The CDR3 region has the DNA TGTGCCAGCAGCCCTGGACGGGCGCGGCAGTTCTTC.

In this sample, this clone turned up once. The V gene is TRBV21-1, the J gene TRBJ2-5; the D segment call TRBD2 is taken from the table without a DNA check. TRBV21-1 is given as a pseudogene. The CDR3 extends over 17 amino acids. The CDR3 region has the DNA TGTGCCAGCAGCGAGGGGAAAGAAACTAGCGAACAAGAGACCCAGTACTTC. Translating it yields CASSEGKETSEQETQYF.

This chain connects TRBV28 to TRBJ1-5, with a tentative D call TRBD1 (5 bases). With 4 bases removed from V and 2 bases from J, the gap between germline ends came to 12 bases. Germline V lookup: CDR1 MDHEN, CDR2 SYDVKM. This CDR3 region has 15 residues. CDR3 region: CASSYPGGGNQPQHF. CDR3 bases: TGTGCCAGCAGTTACCCGGGGGGGGGCAATCAGCCCCAGCATTTT. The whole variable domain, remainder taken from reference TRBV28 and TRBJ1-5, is DVKVTQSSRYLVKRTGEKVFLECVQDMDHENMFWYRQDPGLGLRLIYFSYDVKMKEKGDIPEGYSVSREKKERFSLILESASTNQTSMYLCASSYPGGGNQPQHFGDGTRLSIL.

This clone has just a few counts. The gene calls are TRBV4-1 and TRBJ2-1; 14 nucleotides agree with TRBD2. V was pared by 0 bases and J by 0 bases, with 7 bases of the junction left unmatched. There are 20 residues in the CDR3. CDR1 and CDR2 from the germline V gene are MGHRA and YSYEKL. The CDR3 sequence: CASSQDGLAGGRSSYNEQFF. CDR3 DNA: TGCGCCAGCAGCCAAGACGGACTAGCGGGAGGTAGGAGCTCCTACAATGAGCAGTTCTTC.